This T cell receptor (beta chain) derives from a study of blood T cell repertoires in COVID-19 (dated by TCRdb to 2020 to 2021). Background on the whole study: Samples covering the acute and convalescent phases of COVID-19 were provided by collaborators in the United States, Italy and Spain. The samples were drawn from the first 160 participants of the ongoing ImmuneRACE study and from over 950 subjects provided by 6 global collaborators. HLA class I and class II types, where available, came from metadata supplied by the sample provider rather than from assay-based typing. Sample metadata almost always included a de-identified subject ID, COVID-19 status, age in years and sex. The material from the prospective study consisted of cDNA or gDNA derived from T cells, B-cell-depleted T cells, or PBMCs. A freely available public database, intended as a resource for researchers studying the immune response to SARS-CoV-2, is where the repertoires were released. Deeply sampled blood TCRbeta repertoires from subjects exposed to, actively infected with, or recovered from COVID-19 were included in the dataset.

In the case of this clone: Its recognized antigen is unknown. It has no much larger one-base neighbor in the sample; base qualities were not kept.

TCRbeta CDR3 regions were amplified from genomic DNA by means of the immunoSEQ Assay, a bias-controlled multiplex PCR. The source study handled its data this way. Nucleated cell counts per sample were estimated from amplification of reference gene primers within the assay. Sequence reads were collapsed and filtered to measure the absolute abundance of every unique TCRbeta CDR3 rearrangement. Productive Simpson clonality was computed per sample as the square root of Simpson's diversity index over productive rearrangements. TCRdb holds this immuneACCESS table with in-frame rearrangements only. Some clones are missing; in checked studies, unresolved V genes explain under half, and the rest has no known cause. V and J calls and clone size are as listed in that table; D and trimming were resolved from the DNA. This sample gives about 83,000 clones in total; 75% to 90% of them show up just once. The leading ten clones occupy about 3% of the sample.

What the work shows at the level of the full study, not this receptor alone: How much clinical and demographic metadata was included differed by source and by participant, and the metadata was provided uncurated.

V drops 8 bases and J drops 1 base, leaving 11 bases in between. According to the germline V gene (reference sequence), CDR1 reads LNHDA and CDR2 reads SQIVND. Its CDR3 holds 13 amino acids, cysteine through phenylalanine. Left in the record is the CDR3 DNA by itself, 39 bases read in frame from the first base. The collaborating institutions used their own protocols to collect whole blood in K2EDTA tubes. For TCRbeta analysis, collaborators shipped samples in one of three forms: frozen whole blood, isolated PBMCs, or DNA extracted from either of those sample types. The sequence is built from TRBV19 and TRBJ1-1, and possibly TRBD1, on 5 matching bases. The specimen was peripheral blood. This TCR came from a woman between 50 and 59 years old with active or convalescent COVID-19. The CDR3 is CASLLRGNTEAFF. The DNA sequence follows: TGTGCCAGTCTTTTAAGGGGGAACACTGAAGCTTTCTTT.